The 18 T cell receptor beta chains below come from one sample, sequenced in a study of cytomegalovirus exposure and HLA in healthy donors (TCRdb year 2017). The library came from the immunoSEQ multiplex PCR assay. A mixture of 60 forward primers for TCR Vbeta segments and 13 reverse primers for TCR Jbeta segments was used in the multiplex PCR. Imported from immuneACCESS, the table was reduced by TCRdb to in-frame sequences with V and J called. These copies leave out some clones; in studies compared against another copy, an unresolved V gene accounts for under half, and the cause of the remainder is not known. The sample yields around 140,000 clones; approximately 82% were counted once. The biggest ten clones account for 1.5% of the sample. Sample: PBMCs. These receptors came from a female donor in good health and CMV-seronegative.

A word on this clone: This CDR3 is also generated by other DNA sequences in the sample. The chain couples TRBV28 to TRBJ2-7, with D perhaps TRBD2 (5 bases). Trimming left V 2 bases short and J 9 bases short, with 11 bases between. CDR1 MDHEN and CDR2 SYDVKM come from the germline V gene. The CDR3 covers 12 residues. This chain's CDR3 is CASSLLASWQYF. The CDR3 coding sequence is TGTGCCAGCAGTTTACTTGCTAGCTGGCAGTACTTC.

This chain links TRBV30 with TRBJ1-3, with a possible D match to TRBD1 (5 bases). This CDR3 is built from 13 residues. Germline-derived CDR1 and CDR2 are GTSNPN and SVGIG (reference sequence). V was shortened by 5 bases and J by 4 bases, with 12 bases between the two germline ends. CDR3 nucleotides: TGTGCCTGGCAGCAGGGATCGGGAAACACCATATATTTT. Amino acid sequence: CAWQQGSGNTIYF.

This clone showed up just a few times. The chain combines TRBV30 with TRBJ1-1; 7 nucleotides align to TRBD1. The CDR3 has 12 amino acids. Germline V gives CDR1 GTSNPN, CDR2 SVGIG (reference sequence). J lost 3 bases, V lost 4 bases, and 2 bases had no gene match. CDR3: CAWMDRYTEAFF. For the CDR3, the DNA is TGTGCCTGGATGGACAGGTACACTGAAGCTTTCTTT.

This chain connects TRBV19 to TRBJ1-5; D ambiguous. In germline, CDR1 is LNHDA, CDR2 SQIVND (reference sequence). CDR3 size: 15 residues. V lost 6 bases, J lost 2 bases, and 14 bases lay in between. The CDR3 DNA reads TGTGCCAGTAGCCCTCACGAAACTGGCAATCAGCCCCAGCATTTT. It encodes CASSPHETGNQPQHF.

This sequence joins TRBV5-4 and TRBJ2-1; D is undetermined. There are 15 residues in the CDR3. V lost 0 bases, J lost 1 base, and 8 bases lay in between. CDR1 and CDR2 from the germline V gene are SGHNT and YYREEE (reference sequence). The CDR3 nucleotides read TGTGCCAGCAGCTTGGCGGCAGGTTCCTACAATGAGCAGTTCTTC. Protein sequence: CASSLAAGSYNEQFF.

The gene calls are TRBV27 and TRBJ2-5; D may be TRBD2 (6 bases). The germline gives CDR1 MNHEY, CDR2 SMNVEV (reference sequence). V was trimmed by 3 bases and J by 5 bases, leaving 13 bases between them. The CDR3 contains 14 residues. The CDR3 DNA follows: TGTGCCAGCAGTTTGGGGGGAGCCCCCGAGACCCAGTACTTC. Its protein is CASSLGGAPETQYF.

This chain connects TRBV18 to TRBJ2-7; a weak D match, TRBD2 (5 bases). Per germline, CDR1 KGHSH and CDR2 LQKENI. Trimming cost V 6 bases and J 2 bases, with 14 bases left between them. CDR3 length: 14 amino acids. CDR3 sequence (DNA): TGTGCCAGCTCGCGAACTAGACTCCCCTACGAGCAGTACTTC. This translates into CASSRTRLPYEQYF.

The chain has TRBV5-5 and TRBJ2-2, with a possible D match to TRBD1 (6 bases). Germline assignment: CDR1 SGHKS and CDR2 YYEKEE (reference sequence). The CDR3 is 19 amino acids. V was cut by 0 bases and J by 0 bases, with 18 bases left in between. CDR3 loop: CASSLGGVRGPTNTGELFF. In DNA, the CDR3 is TGTGCCAGCAGCTTGGGGGGTGTCAGGGGACCAACGAACACCGGGGAGCTGTTTTTT.

This clone appeared a few times. The V call is TRBV4-3, the J call TRBJ1-5; no definite D call. This CDR3 contains 16 residues. V was cut by 1 base and J by 2 bases, with 12 bases left in between. Germline V gene lookup returns CDR1 LGHNA and CDR2 YSLEER. The CDR3 sequence: CASSQGRGIGNQPQHF. The CDR3 bases are TGCGCCAGCAGCCAAGGCAGAGGGATTGGCAATCAGCCCCAGCATTTT.

The chain is built from TRBV7-6 and TRBJ2-6, with D perhaps TRBD1 (6 bases). Trimming cost V 1 base and J 3 bases, with 16 bases left between them. Germline loops: CDR1 SGHVS, CDR2 FNYEAQ. The CDR3 length is 18 residues. As DNA, the CDR3 is TGTGCCAGCAGCTTAGAAACCGGGACAAACTATGGGGCCAACGTCCTGACTTTC. Protein product: CASSLETGTNYGANVLTF.

The chain carries TRBV5-4 and TRBJ2-5; 11 bases agree with TRBD2. The CDR3 has 14 residues. The germline V gene has CDR1 SGHNT and CDR2 YYREEE (reference sequence). The J segment lost 5 bases and the V segment lost 3 bases, leaving 3 bases of the junction unmatched. CDR3 sequence reads: CASSSVAGGETQYF. The CDR3 DNA is TGTGCCAGCAGCTCGGTAGCGGGAGGGGAGACCCAGTACTTC. Full variable domain (remainder filled in from reference TRBV5-4 and TRBJ2-5): ETGVTQSPTHLIKTRGQQVTLRCSSQSGHNTVSWYQQALGQGPQFIFQYYREEENGRGNFPPRFSGLQFPNYSSELNVNALELDDSALYLCASSSVAGGETQYFGPGTRLLVL.

The chain couples TRBV5-4 to TRBJ2-5; 7 bases are shared with TRBD1. Germline V CDR1 and CDR2: SGHNT, YYREEE (reference sequence). Trimming removed 7 bases from V and 5 bases from J; junction bases left unmatched: 17. The CDR3 covers 16 residues. Written as DNA, the CDR3 is TGTGCCAGCTCTCCGAGGAGACAGGGCGAGGGGGAGACCCAGTACTTC. Residues: CASSPRRQGEGETQYF.

In DNA, the CDR3 is TGTGCCAGCAGCCCCCCACAGGAAAGAAAAAGACATACGCAGTATTTT. It specifies CASSPPQERKRHTQYF. The chain has TRBV9 and TRBJ2-3; D possibly corresponds to TRBD1 (5 bases). Looked up from germline, CDR1 is SGDLS and CDR2 is YYNGEE. V lost 4 bases to trimming and J lost 7 bases, with 22 bases between them. The CDR3 has 16 amino acids.

This clone occurred once. The V gene is TRBV4-3, the J gene TRBJ2-3; 8 bases are shared with TRBD2. Germline V CDR1 and CDR2: LGHNA, YSLEER. The length of the CDR3 is 15 residues. The ends lost 4 bases at V and 4 bases at J; junction bases unmatched: 7. This CDR3 reads CASSPAGVGADTQYF. The CDR3, as DNA: TGCGCCAGCAGCCCAGCGGGAGTAGGAGCAGATACGCAGTATTTT.

The chain recombines TRBV10-1 with TRBJ2-5; 10 bases are shared with TRBD1. This CDR3 region has 14 residues. V gave up 3 bases and J gave up 5 bases; unmatched junction bases: 3. Germline assignment: CDR1 WNHNN and CDR2 SYGVQD (reference sequence). The CDR3 nucleotides are TGCGCCAGCAGTGACGGGACAGGGGCGGAGACCCAGTACTTC. Its translation is CASSDGTGAETQYF.

V and J are TRBV18 and TRBJ2-7, with D maybe TRBD1 (6 bases). The CDR3 consists of 15 residues. CDR1 is KGHSH, CDR2 LQKENI, per germline. V was trimmed by 3 bases and J by 6 bases, leaving 18 bases between them. CDR3 loop: CASSPQGWHKGEQYF. The CDR3 region has the DNA TGTGCCAGCTCACCCCAGGGGTGGCACAAAGGCGAGCAGTACTTC.

The genes are TRBV30 and TRBJ2-1, with 11 bases identical to TRBD2. With V trimmed by 0 bases and J by 7 bases, 11 bases remained unmatched. This CDR3 has 17 residues. CDR1 is GTSNPN and CDR2 is SVGIG in the germline V gene (reference sequence). This CDR3 reads CAWSVRVAGGPGNEQFF. Here the CDR3 DNA reads TGTGCCTGGAGTGTACGGGTAGCGGGAGGGCCGGGAAATGAGCAGTTCTTC.

This clone was observed a handful of times. The chain recombines TRBV7-2 with TRBJ1-5, with D unclear. Germline V lookup: CDR1 SGHTA, CDR2 FQGNSA. The CDR3 contains 15 residues. Between the trimmed V and J ends, which lost 5 bases and 6 bases, there was a span of 17 bases. The CDR3: CASSLRIGVSQPQHF. The DNA of the CDR3 is TGTGCCAGCAGCCTACGAATCGGTGTTTCTCAGCCCCAGCATTTT.